This TCR beta chain was identified in a study of shared clonotypes between healthy human individuals. Across the study: The study enrolled a couple of women and a few men aged 18 to 49. Findings and limits, study-wide: In general, naive subsets displayed greater estimated richness than memory subsets did. Inspection by rarefaction showed sorted-subset sequencing to be incomplete despite large depth.

Notes on this clone: As yet, its antigen is unknown.

The V gene's germline CDR1 is MDHEN and CDR2 SYDVKM. Trimming removed 7 bases from V and 2 bases from J, with 16 bases in between. The CDR3 spans 15 residues. Sequencing was performed with immunoSEQ multiplex PCR; in TCRdb, only in-frame clones are kept and a portion is missing. The data hold hundreds of thousands of clones, with over 90% observed a single time. CD45RO-negative, CCR7-positively selected cells formed the naive CD8 fraction, excluding terminally differentiated effector memory CD45RA+ cells. The sample comprised naive CD8+ T cells sorted from blood. The TCR originated in a man aged 25 to 40 in good health. The V and J genes are TRBV28 and TRBJ2-3, with D possibly being TRBD2 (7 bases). The CDR3 is CASKTGRGITDTQYF. The CDR3 DNA sequence: TGTGCCAGCAAAACAGGGAGGGGGATCACAGATACGCAGTATTTT.